The 25 T cell receptor beta chains listed next were all sequenced from one sample in a study of beta chain features in type 1 diabetes. The study, taken as a whole, reports: Across all four CD4+ subsets, people with type 1 diabetes showed modestly shorter TCRB CDR3s.

Their antigens remain unidentified. Reverse transcribing all isolated RNA meant expressed TCRB transcripts were sequenced. Libraries were prepared by immunoSEQ multiplex PCR; TCRdb keeps only in-frame clonotypes and omits some of them. This sample has some 280,000 clones, with roughly an eighth found just once. Sequencing was performed on naive CD4+ T cells from blood. These receptors were collected from a man aged 25-45 years with type 1 diabetes.

V and J are TRBV9 and TRBJ2-1; D unresolved. CDR3 length: 15 residues. The ends were cut back, 2 bases at V and 0 bases at J, with 9 bases in the middle. Per the germline V gene, CDR1 is SGDLS and CDR2 is YYNGEE. Written as DNA, the CDR3 is TGTGCCAGCAGCGTTTACGCGAGCTCCTACAATGAGCAGTTCTTC. It is translated as CASSVYASSYNEQFF.

The chain uses TRBV30 and TRBJ1-2; a weak D match, TRBD1 (5 bases). Between the trimmed V and J ends, which lost 2 bases and 6 bases, there was a span of 13 bases. Germline V gives CDR1 GTSNPN, CDR2 SVGIG (reference sequence). This CDR3 is built from 13 residues. The CDR3 DNA is TGTGCCTGGAGTAGGGGTTTAGCAGATGGCTACACCTTC. Translating it yields CAWSRGLADGYTF.

There are a few counts of this clone. The rearrangement joins TRBV7-8 to TRBJ1-5, with D possibly being TRBD1 (6 bases). The CDR3 has 17 residues. The germline V gene encodes CDR1 SGHVS and CDR2 FQNEAQ. The germline V and J ends were trimmed by 1 base and 0 bases, with 13 bases remaining between them. In DNA form, the CDR3 reads TGTGCCAGCAGCTTAGAGTCGGCAGGGGTTAGCAATCAGCCCCAGCATTTT. Protein sequence: CASSLESAGVSNQPQHF.

The table lists this clone with a few counts. V gene TRBV2 combines with J gene TRBJ2-5, with a tentative D call TRBD2 (6 bases). The V end lost 7 bases, the J end lost 5 bases, and 23 bases lay between the germline ends. Germline-derived CDR1 and CDR2 are SNHLY and FYNNEI. The CDR3 totals 16 residues. The CDR3 DNA reads as TGTGCCAGCACTGGAATGGCCCGGGGGTTTCGGGAGACCCAGTACTTC. Residues: CASTGMARGFRETQYF.

In its sample, this clone was seen a few times. The CDR3 sequence: CASSTLAGNEQFF. CDR3 bases: TGTGCCAGTAGTACCTTAGCGGGCAATGAGCAGTTCTTC. V usage is TRBV19 and J usage is TRBJ2-1, with 7 bases fitting TRBD2. J gave up 6 bases and V 4 bases, and 3 bases lay outside the gene matches. From germline, CDR1 is LNHDA and CDR2 SQIVND (reference sequence). This CDR3 has 13 amino acids.

This clone was observed a few times. The chain links TRBV5-4 to TRBJ1-2, with D uncertain. This CDR3 has 13 residues. Germline V gene lookup returns CDR1 SGHNT and CDR2 YYREEE (reference sequence). V lost 5 bases and J 6 bases, leaving 14 bases between the germline ends. CDR3 in amino acids: CASRRAAEDGYTF. The DNA for the CDR3 is TGTGCCAGCAGACGGGCGGCGGAGGATGGCTACACCTTC.

This clone was seen a few times. The chain links TRBV5-1 to TRBJ2-5; D gene unclear. The V end was cut by 3 bases, the J end by 2 bases, with 14 bases between. This CDR3 contains 15 residues. From germline, CDR1 is SGHRS and CDR2 YFSETQ. Here the CDR3 reads CASSSITTRQETQYF. CDR3 nucleotides: TGCGCCAGCAGCTCTATTACGACAAGACAAGAGACCCAGTACTTC.

The chain is built from TRBV18 and TRBJ2-1; the match to TRBD2 covers 11 bases. This CDR3 spans 16 amino acids. The V gene end was trimmed by 0 bases and the J gene end by 5 bases; junction bases not matched to a gene: 3. Per the germline V gene, CDR1 is KGHSH and CDR2 is LQKENI. The CDR3 region is CASSPPGLAAHNEQFF. For the CDR3, the DNA is TGTGCCAGCTCACCACCGGGACTAGCGGCTCACAATGAGCAGTTCTTC.

J is TRBJ2-7 and V is TRBV30, with TRBD2 identical over 8 bases. CDR1 and CDR2 from the germline V gene are GTSNPN and SVGIG (reference sequence). CDR3 length: 15 residues. V dropped 3 bases and J dropped 1; count of bases not matched to a gene: 8. The DNA of the CDR3 is TGTGCCTGGAGAATCCCGGGACTAGGATCCTACGAGCAGTACTTC. Translated: CAWRIPGLGSYEQYF.

The chain joins TRBV7-2 to TRBJ2-7, with 11 bases that match TRBD2. CDR3 size: 14 residues. With V trimmed by 5 bases and J by 4 bases, 4 bases remained unmatched. The V gene's germline CDR1 is SGHTA and CDR2 FQGNSA. The CDR3 DNA reads as TGTGCCAGCAGCACTAGCGGGAGATTTTACGAGCAGTACTTC. Protein: CASSTSGRFYEQYF. Full variable domain (rest looked up from reference TRBV7-2 and TRBJ2-7): GAGVSQSPSNKVTEKGKDVELRCDPISGHTALYWYRQSLGQGLEFLIYFQGNSAPDKSGLPSDRFSAERTGGSVSTLTIQRTQQEDSAVYLCASSTSGRFYEQYFGPGTRLTVT.

This clone showed up just a few times. The same CDR3 arises from other DNA sequences in this sample as well. The genes are TRBV20-1 and TRBJ2-7; D remains ambiguous. CDR1 and CDR2 (germline): DFQATT, SNEGSKA (reference sequence). Trimming took 5 bases from V and 3 from J, leaving 8 bases between them. There are 11 residues in the CDR3. The CDR3 sequence is CSASSSYEQYF. The CDR3 DNA reads as TGCAGTGCTTCGTCCAGCTACGAGCAGTACTTC.

Only a few counts were recorded for this clone. V is TRBV9 and J is TRBJ2-3; a possible D gene is TRBD1 (6 bases). Germline lookup yields CDR1 SGDLS and CDR2 YYNGEE. V dropped 4 bases and J dropped 1 base, with 13 bases sitting between them. This CDR3 region has 15 residues. DNA of the CDR3: TGTGCCAGCAGCCCTCCAGGGGCGGGCACAGATACGCAGTATTTT. Residues: CASSPPGAGTDTQYF.

V usage is TRBV15 and J usage is TRBJ1-1, with D possibly matching TRBD1 (6 bases). V was clipped by 4 bases and J by 6 bases, with 12 bases between them. The CDR3 is 13 amino acids. From germline, CDR1 is LNHNV and CDR2 YYDKDF (reference sequence). Here the CDR3 DNA reads TGTGCCACCAGCACGCTCCGACAGGCTGAAGCTTTCTTT. Its translation: CATSTLRQAEAFF.

V gene TRBV25-1 combines with J gene TRBJ1-2, with D tentatively TRBD1 (6 bases). CDR1 and CDR2 (germline): MGHDK, SYGVNS. The CDR3 sequence is 12 residues long. Trimming pared 10 bases from V and 5 bases from J, leaving 14 bases between. DNA of the CDR3: TGTGCCACAGCCGGGACACAGTATGGCTACACCTTC. Translated: CATAGTQYGYTF.

The table lists this clone with a few counts. V gene TRBV30 combines with J gene TRBJ2-2; 7 bases agree with TRBD1. CDR1 and CDR2 (germline): GTSNPN, SVGIG (reference sequence). The CDR3 covers 14 residues. Trimming removed 1 base from V and 4 bases from J; junction bases left unmatched: 3. CDR3 sequence: CAWSGGGGTGELFF. The CDR3 region has the DNA TGTGCCTGGAGTGGAGGGGGCGGCACCGGGGAGCTGTTTTTT.

This clone has a handful of counts. This chain connects TRBV5-4 to TRBJ1-1; weak D call: TRBD1 (5 bases). Trimming removed 0 bases at V and 3 bases at J, with 12 bases between. This CDR3 contains 15 residues. CDR1 SGHNT and CDR2 YYREEE come from the germline V gene (reference sequence). In DNA form, the CDR3 reads TGTGCCAGCAGCTTGGCGGGCAGGGTGGACACTGAAGCTTTCTTT. Its translation is CASSLAGRVDTEAFF.

This clone was detected a few times. The same CDR3 also results from other DNA sequences found in this sample. J is TRBJ2-3 and V is TRBV30; 10 positions match TRBD2. The CDR3 runs 15 residues. The V gene's germline CDR1 is GTSNPN and CDR2 SVGIG (reference sequence). V lost 1 base and J lost 1; bases outside the gene matches: 2. CDR3 in amino acids: CAWSAGTSGTDTQYF. CDR3 DNA sequence: TGTGCCTGGAGTGCCGGGACTAGCGGCACAGATACGCAGTATTTT.

The V call is TRBV7-2, the J call TRBJ2-5; D is uncertain. The CDR3 length is 13 residues. Trimming shortened V by 3 bases and J by 2 bases, and 7 bases separated the two germline ends. Germline CDR1 is SGHTA and CDR2 is FQGNSA. The CDR3 nucleotides are TGTGCCAGCAGCTTTGCAGTACAAGAGACCCAGTACTTC. Translation: CASSFAVQETQYF.

This clone has more than one count but fewer than ten. The chain employs TRBV11-2 and TRBJ1-3, with D unclear. Trimming pared 7 bases from V and 0 bases from J, leaving 16 bases between. Germline V gene data show CDR1 as SGHAT and CDR2 as FQNNGV. This CDR3 is built from 16 residues. As DNA, the CDR3 is TGTGCCAGCACCCCACCCGGGGATCCCTCTGGAAACACCATATATTTT. This sequence encodes CASTPPGDPSGNTIYF. The complete variable domain, with remaining parts taken from reference TRBV11-2 and TRBJ1-3, reads EAGVAQSPRYKIIEKRQSVAFWCNPISGHATLYWYQQILGQGPKLLIQFQNNGVVDDSQLPKDRFSAERLKGVDSTLKIQPAKLEDSAVYLCASTPPGDPSGNTIYFGEGSWLTVV.

A few counts support this clone. J is TRBJ2-7 and V is TRBV2, with D uncertain. V was cut by 5 bases and J by 2 bases, with 7 bases left in between. CDR1 is SNHLY and CDR2 is FYNNEI in the germline V gene. This CDR3 is 12 amino acids long. CDR3 DNA sequence: TGTGCCAGCAGTTACACCGCCTACGAGCAGTACTTC. This sequence encodes CASSYTAYEQYF.

This clone has only a few counts. This rearrangement joins TRBV28 to TRBJ2-7; 10 bases are a match to TRBD2. The length of the CDR3 is 17 residues. Germline V gene lookup returns CDR1 MDHEN and CDR2 SYDVKM. Trimming removed 3 bases from V and 3 bases from J; junction bases left unmatched: 11. CDR3 amino acids: CASSFSYKASGGYEQYF. In DNA, the CDR3 is TGTGCCAGCAGTTTCAGCTACAAGGCTAGCGGGGGCTACGAGCAGTACTTC. Together with reference TRBV28 and TRBJ2-7, the CDR3 gives the full variable domain: DVKVTQSSRYLVKRTGEKVFLECVQDMDHENMFWYRQDPGLGLRLIYFSYDVKMKEKGDIPEGYSVSREKKERFSLILESASTNQTSMYLCASSFSYKASGGYEQYFGPGTRLTVT.

As DNA, the CDR3 is TGTGCCACCAGATTCCAGGGGGCTGGTGAGCAGTACTTC. Protein product: CATRFQGAGEQYF. The rearrangement joins TRBV15 to TRBJ2-7, with 8 nucleotides matching TRBD1. This CDR3 is built from 13 residues. Germline values: CDR1 LNHNV, CDR2 YYDKDF (reference sequence). Losses at the gene ends were 6 bases for V and 7 bases for J; bases not matched to a gene: 8.

This clone showed up just a few times. J is TRBJ2-7 and V is TRBV7-9, with D perhaps TRBD2 (5 bases). Germline CDR1 and CDR2: SEHNR and FQNEAQ (reference sequence). Trimming took 3 bases from V and 1 from J, leaving 10 bases between them. The CDR3 is 14 residues long. The CDR3 region is CASSFGQRSYEQYF. The CDR3 DNA reads as TGTGCCAGCAGCTTTGGTCAGCGGTCCTACGAGCAGTACTTC.

Points on this clone: The same CDR3 arises from other DNA sequences in this sample as well. The chain recombines TRBV9 with TRBJ2-7, with D perhaps matching TRBD1 (5 bases). Between the trimmed V and J ends, which lost 0 bases and 3 bases, there was a span of 10 bases. From germline, CDR1 is SGDLS and CDR2 YYNGEE. This CDR3 region has 14 residues. This CDR3 reads CASSVGRGSYEQYF. CDR3 nucleotides: TGTGCCAGCAGCGTAGGAAGGGGTAGCTACGAGCAGTACTTC.

Of note for this clone: Additional DNA sequences in this sample encode the identical CDR3. The chain recombines TRBV9 with TRBJ2-1, with 9 bases matching TRBD2. This CDR3 spans 16 amino acids. The junction had 2 bases not matched to a gene; V was cut back by 1 base and J by 0 bases. The V gene's germline CDR1 is SGDLS and CDR2 YYNGEE. CDR3 sequence: CASSVSSGSSYNEQFF. The DNA of the CDR3 is TGTGCCAGCAGCGTAAGTAGCGGGAGCTCCTACAATGAGCAGTTCTTC. Full variable domain (missing parts from reference TRBV9 and TRBJ2-1): DSGVTQTPKHLITATGQRVTLRCSPRSGDLSVYWYQQSLDQGLQFLIQYYNGEERAKGNILERFSAQQFPDLHSELNLSSLELGDSALYFCASSVSSGSSYNEQFFGPGTRLTVL.